This is a list of T cell receptor beta chains from one sample in a study of CD8 T cells in Susac syndrome. TCRdb processed the immunoSEQ multiplex PCR reads anew with MiXCR; each CDR3 protein has one entry. This table has 95,000 to 150,000 distinct CDR3 sequences, about 93% appearing once. Sample: CD8+ T cells from PBMCs. These TCRs come from a human donor with Susac syndrome. Both conserved end residues are part of each CDR3. D genes are given only for firm matches. Clone sizes are given selectively: once, few, many, or a class where the clone is expanded.

clone size,D gene,J gene,V gene,CDR3 protein,CDR3 DNA
.,TRBD1,TRBJ1-1,TRBV30,CAWSDGTGIEAFF,TGTGCCTGGAGTGACGGGACAGGGATTGAAGCTTTCTTT
.,TRBD1,TRBJ2-7,TRBV20-1,CSAENRGTSYEQYF,TGCAGTGCCGAAAACAGGGGAACCTCCTACGAGCAGTACTTC
.,TRBD2,TRBJ2-3,TRBV2,CATGRDTDTQYF,TGTGCCACGGGGAGGGACACAGATACGCAGTATTTT
.,TRBD2,TRBJ2-7,TRBV3-1,CASSQTSGGDGSYEQYF,TGTGCCAGCAGCCAAACTAGCGGGGGCGACGGCTCCTACGAGCAGTACTTC
.,.,TRBJ2-3,TRBV23-1,CASSQFQADTQYF,TGCGCCAGCAGTCAATTTCAAGCAGATACGCAGTATTTT
.,TRBD1,TRBJ2-7,TRBV13,CASSFRDRGSEQYF,TGTGCCAGCAGCTTCCGGGACAGGGGTTCTGAGCAGTACTTC
.,TRBD1,TRBJ2-7,TRBV30,CAWSPDRDYEQYF,TGTGCCTGGAGTCCAGACAGGGACTACGAGCAGTACTTC
few,.,TRBJ2-1,TRBV9,CASSADSYNEQFF,TGTGCCAGCAGCGCCGACAGCTACAATGAGCAGTTCTTC
.,.,TRBJ2-1,TRBV5-1,CASSLRGGNEQFF,TGCGCCAGCAGCTTGAGGGGAGGCAATGAGCAGTTCTTC
.,.,TRBJ2-1,TRBV25-1,CASSVSGNQQFF,TGTGCCAGCAGTGTGTCCGGGAACCAGCAGTTCTTC
.,.,TRBJ1-2,TRBV5-5,CASSLVSSLLLGGYTF,TGTGCCAGCAGCTTGGTTTCCAGCCTACTCCTGGGGGGCTACACCTTC
.,.,TRBJ2-7,TRBV9,CASSVAPGSDEQYF,TGTGCCAGCAGCGTAGCTCCGGGTTCGGACGAGCAGTACTTC
.,.,TRBJ1-2,TRBV20-1,CSAQVGYGYTF,TGCAGTGCTCAGGTGGGGTATGGCTACACCTTC
.,TRBD1,TRBJ1-2,TRBV20-1,CSAREWTGLYGYTF,TGCAGTGCTAGGGAATGGACAGGGCTCTATGGCTACACCTTC
.,.,TRBJ2-5,TRBV29-1,CSVDGRGQETQYF,TGCAGCGTTGATGGCAGGGGTCAAGAGACCCAGTACTTC
.,.,TRBJ2-7,TRBV4-3,CASSQDPGDYEQYF,TGCGCCAGCAGCCAAGATCCAGGGGACTACGAGCAGTACTTC
.,.,TRBJ2-4,TRBV29-1,CSVEGDPGQNIQYF,TGCAGCGTTGAGGGGGACCCTGGGCAAAACATTCAGTACTTC
.,TRBD2,TRBJ2-3,TRBV5-1,CASSLASGGSTDTQYF,TGCGCCAGCAGCTTGGCCTCGGGGGGTTCCACAGATACGCAGTATTTT
once,.,TRBJ1-1,TRBV7-6,CASSLATGFEAFF,TGTGCCAGCAGCTTAGCGACAGGTTTTGAAGCTTTCTTT
.,.,TRBJ2-5,TRBV11-2,CASSRDPGGQETQYF,TGTGCCAGCAGCAGGGACCCCGGCGGGCAAGAGACCCAGTACTTC
.,TRBD1,TRBJ1-5,TRBV29-1,CSGWTGNGPQHF,TGCAGCGGATGGACAGGGAATGGGCCCCAGCATTTT
.,.,TRBJ1-1,TRBV27,CASSLIRGTEAFF,TGTGCCAGCAGTTTGATCCGGGGAACTGAAGCTTTCTTT
.,.,TRBJ1-5,TRBV30,CAWGHTNSNQPQHF,TGTGCCTGGGGACATACTAATAGCAATCAGCCCCAGCATTTT
.,.,TRBJ1-5,TRBV5-1,CASNQPQHF,TGCGCCAGCAATCAGCCCCAGCATTTT
.,.,TRBJ1-5,TRBV30,CAWSKQPGHRNQPQHF,TGTGCCTGGAGTAAACAACCGGGACACCGCAATCAGCCCCAGCATTTT
.,TRBD2,TRBJ2-1,TRBV19,CASSIYSSGGHNEQFF,TGTGCCAGTAGTATTTATTCTAGCGGGGGCCACAATGAGCAGTTCTTC
once,.,TRBJ2-7,TRBV6-2/TRBV6-3,CATVGSWSYEQYF,TGTGCCACCGTGGGTAGCTGGTCCTACGAGCAGTACTTC
.,.,TRBJ1-4,TRBV6-5,CASSYDEEDEKLFF,TGTGCCAGCAGTTACGACGAGGAAGATGAAAAACTGTTTTTT
.,.,TRBJ1-1,TRBV4-2,CASSQGAVANTEAFF,TGTGCCAGCAGCCAGGGAGCAGTTGCGAACACTGAAGCTTTCTTT
once,.,TRBJ2-3,TRBV2,CASSETQGFDTDTQYF,TGTGCCAGCAGTGAGACCCAGGGGTTTGACACAGATACGCAGTATTTT
.,TRBD2,TRBJ2-3,TRBV15,CATSRDVGGGNTDTQYF,TGTGCCACCAGCAGAGATGTAGGCGGGGGAAACACAGATACGCAGTATTTT
.,.,TRBJ2-3,TRBV29-1,CSIGPRTDTQYF,TGCAGCATTGGTCCACGGACAGATACGCAGTATTTT
.,.,TRBJ2-7,TRBV29-1,CSVMSGPYEQYF,TGCAGCGTTATGAGCGGACCTTACGAGCAGTACTTC
.,.,TRBJ2-1,TRBV4-1,CASSAVGNEQFF,TGCGCCAGCAGCGCGGTGGGGAATGAGCAGTTCTTC
once,.,TRBJ1-1,TRBV30,CAWILHSSGGGSTEAFF,TGTGCCTGGATCCTACACTCCTCGGGGGGAGGTTCCACTGAAGCTTTCTTT
once,.,TRBJ2-1,TRBV6-2/TRBV6-3,CASSYSITNEQFF,TGTGCCAGCAGTTACTCGATTACTAATGAGCAGTTCTTC
.,.,TRBJ2-3,TRBV6-6,CASSTKGQDTQYF,TGTGCCAGCAGCACCAAAGGGCAAGATACGCAGTATTTT
.,TRBD2,TRBJ2-7,TRBV3-1,CASSQSGGAYEQYF,TGTGCCAGCAGCCAAAGCGGGGGGGCTTACGAGCAGTACTTC
few,.,TRBJ2-2,TRBV5-6,CASSLDTGELFF,TGTGCCAGCAGCTTGGACACCGGGGAGCTGTTTTTT
.,.,TRBJ1-1,TRBV27,CASSWQPNTEAFF,TGTGCCAGCAGTTGGCAGCCGAACACTGAAGCTTTCTTT
.,TRBD1,TRBJ2-7,TRBV25-1,CASGSGTGIIEQYF,TGTGCCAGCGGATCCGGGACAGGGATTATCGAGCAGTACTTC
.,.,TRBJ1-5,TRBV24-1,CATSDSGGAYSNQPQHF,TGTGCCACCAGTGATAGCGGCGGCGCTTATAGCAATCAGCCCCAGCATTTT
.,.,TRBJ1-1,TRBV12-3/TRBV12-4,CASSLGSPNTEAFF,TGTGCCAGCAGTTTGGGCAGCCCGAACACTGAAGCTTTCTTT
.,.,TRBJ1-1,TRBV20-1,CSARDAGDEATEAFF,TGCAGTGCTAGAGATGCGGGAGACGAGGCCACTGAAGCTTTCTTT
.,.,TRBJ2-7,TRBV5-6,CASSYGTFSSYEQYF,TGTGCCAGCAGCTACGGGACTTTTAGCTCCTACGAGCAGTACTTC
.,.,TRBJ1-2,TRBV29-1,CSVAKGYNYGYTF,TGCAGCGTTGCGAAGGGGTATAACTATGGCTACACCTTC
.,.,TRBJ2-1,TRBV4-1,CASSQDEYNEQFF,TGCGCCAGCAGCCAAGACGAGTACAATGAGCAGTTCTTC
.,TRBD1,TRBJ2-7,TRBV7-9,CASSPRTGSYEQYF,TGTGCCAGCAGCCCCCGGACAGGATCATACGAGCAGTACTTC
.,.,TRBJ1-3,TRBV4-1,CASSQEGRAGNTIYF,TGCGCCAGCAGCCAAGAGGGTAGGGCCGGAAACACCATATATTTT
.,TRBD1,TRBJ1-5,TRBV4-1,CASSATTGRDQPQHF,TGCGCCAGCAGCGCTACGACAGGGAGGGATCAGCCCCAGCATTTT
.,.,TRBJ2-5,TRBV11-3,CASSLGLGEKKTQYF,TGTGCCAGCAGCCTCGGACTCGGGGAAAAGAAGACCCAGTACTTC